This is a list of T cell receptor beta chains from one sample in a study of response to subunit inactivated influenza vaccine. MiXCR, run by TCRdb on the RT-PCR reads, gives a single entry per CDR3 protein. The data contain fewer than 600,000 distinct CDR3 sequences, around 7.9% of them seen just once; the ten biggest clones take up about 12%. Sequenced material: PBMCs from blood, taken less than 30 months after vaccination. These TCRs come from a man aged 45-69 years who received an inactivated influenza vaccine. Both conserved end residues are part of each CDR3. Each record gives: V gene, CDR3 length, J gene, CDR3 protein.

TRBV5-1	14	TRBJ2-3	CASSSGGGTDTQYF
TRBV7-9	16	TRBJ2-1	CASSSSVGLANNEQFF
TRBV7-8	16	TRBJ2-2	CASSLVASGAPGELFF
TRBV7-2	15	TRBJ2-3	CASSLAGGFTDTQYF
TRBV5-1	14	TRBJ2-1	CASGTGSSYNEQFF
TRBV12-3/TRBV12-4	12	TRBJ2-7	CASSRTWSEQYF
TRBV6-1	16	TRBJ2-2	CASIGLAGVGTGELFF
TRBV6-4	15	TRBJ2-2	CASSSGTGGTGELFF
TRBV6-1	15	TRBJ2-2	CASSGQGGGTGELFF
TRBV6-6	11	TRBJ2-1	CACDYDNEQFF
TRBV9	16	TRBJ1-1	CASSVGTDWVNTEAFF
TRBV7-9	16	TRBJ2-7	CASSLGLAADTYEQYF
TRBV12-3/TRBV12-4	14	TRBJ2-7	CASSEGRSSYEQYF
TRBV7-2	14	TRBJ2-7	CASSLKGQGGEQYF
TRBV24-1	15	TRBJ2-5	CATSEGGQGSETQYF
TRBV5-1	16	TRBJ2-1	CASRVPLAGGGNEQFF
TRBV7-2	12	TRBJ2-1	CASMRGGNEQFF
TRBV3-1	15	TRBJ2-7	CASSPSSSGEGEQYF
TRBV24-1	17	TRBJ2-1	CATSDPNLGQGNNEQFF
TRBV7-6	15	TRBJ2-7	CASSLTASGPYEQYF
TRBV2	14	TRBJ2-1	CASSESEFTMSQFF
TRBV14	20	TRBJ2-3	CASSQDRPSGGPNSTDTQYF
TRBV4-2	17	TRBJ2-4	CASSPSAGALAKNIQYF
TRBV6-5	15	TRBJ1-5	CASSASTGLGQPQHF
TRBV29-1	11	TRBJ2-5	CSVGYRETQYF
TRBV10-2	17	TRBJ1-2	CASSDWSGGLRNYGYTF
TRBV6-2/TRBV6-3	11	TRBJ1-2	CASSYLVGYTF
TRBV6-5	15	TRBJ1-5	CASSLHGRGNQPQHF
TRBV10-3	15	TRBJ2-1	CAISVVGGGANEQFF
TRBV14	11	TRBJ2-7	CASSQARLKYF
TRBV12-3/TRBV12-4	14	TRBJ1-1	CASSQGARGTEAFF
TRBV5-6	11	TRBJ1-2	CASSFLEGYTF
TRBV20-1	14	TRBJ2-7	CSARVPQASYEQYF
TRBV20-1	17	TRBJ1-5	CSAPMWSRVNSNQPQHF
TRBV4-3	17	TRBJ2-5	CASSQDRASGGFGTQYF
TRBV7-9	16	TRBJ1-1	CASSTYLQGRGTEAFF
TRBV5-1	15	TRBJ2-2	CASSLAGINTGELFF
TRBV20-1	17	TRBJ2-1	CSATTGGGWSSYNEQFF
TRBV18	16	TRBJ2-2	CASSPARTGGTGELFF
TRBV3-1	13	TRBJ2-5	CASSFRLGETQYF
TRBV5-1	13	TRBJ2-1	CASRQGTPNEQFF
TRBV4-3	15	TRBJ2-2	CASSQEHTRVGELFF
TRBV6-6	12	TRBJ1-1	CASISWDTEAFF
TRBV7-2	15	TRBJ2-7	CASSFLAGVSYEQYF
TRBV20-1	14	TRBJ1-1	CSARLGHQNTEAFF
TRBV6-2/TRBV6-3	14	TRBJ2-3	CASSSGTHTDTQYF
TRBV25-1	14	TRBJ2-7	CASSEGTDPYEQYF
TRBV7-8	15	TRBJ2-3	CASSLGAGGLDTQYF
TRBV4-3	18	TRBJ2-1	CASSQVRRLALGYNEQFF
TRBV20-1	15	TRBJ2-3	CSARRQGGRADTQYF